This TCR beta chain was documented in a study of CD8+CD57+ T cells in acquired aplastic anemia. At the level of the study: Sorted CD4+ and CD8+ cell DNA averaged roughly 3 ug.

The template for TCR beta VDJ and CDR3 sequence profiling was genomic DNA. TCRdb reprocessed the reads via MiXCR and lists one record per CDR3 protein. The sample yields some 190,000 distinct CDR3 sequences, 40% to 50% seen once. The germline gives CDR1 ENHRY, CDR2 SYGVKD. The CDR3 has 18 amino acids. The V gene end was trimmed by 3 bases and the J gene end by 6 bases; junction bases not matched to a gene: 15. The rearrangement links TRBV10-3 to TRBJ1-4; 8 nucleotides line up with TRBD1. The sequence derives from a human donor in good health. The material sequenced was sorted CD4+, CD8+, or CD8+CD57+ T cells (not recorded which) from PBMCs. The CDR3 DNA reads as TGTGCCATCAGTGAACGCAGGACAGGGACCTTAGCCGATGAAAAACTGTTTTTT. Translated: CAISERRTGTLADEKLFF.